Below, 15 T cell receptor beta chains from the same sample are listed, as sequenced in a study of neoadjuvant nivolumab and ipilimumab in lung cancer. Assay used: immunoSEQ multiplex PCR; TCRdb lists only in-frame clones, some missing. This sample yields under 15,000 clones, of which about 94% are seen a single time; around 2.3% belongs to the top ten. Specimen: peripheral blood, collected after neoadjuvant nivolumab, alone or with ipilimumab, at or shortly before surgery. The receptors shown here come from an adult with non-small cell lung cancer.

V gene TRBV27 combines with J gene TRBJ2-7, with D maybe TRBD2 (6 bases). Germline CDR1 is MNHEY and CDR2 is SMNVEV (reference sequence). This CDR3 is built from 11 residues. The V and J ends lost 2 bases and 12 bases respectively, with 11 bases between them. The CDR3, as DNA: TGTGCCAGCAGTTTAGGAGGGGCCTTGTACTTC. Translated: CASSLGGALYF.

The J gene is TRBJ2-7, the V gene TRBV5-1; D possibly corresponds to TRBD2 (6 bases). CDR3 length: 14 residues. Per germline, CDR1 SGHRS and CDR2 YFSETQ. V lost 0 bases, J lost 3 bases, and 10 bases lay in between. CDR3: CASSLGGGHYEQYF. The CDR3 DNA is TGCGCCAGCAGCTTGGGTGGAGGGCACTACGAGCAGTACTTC.

The genes are TRBV4-2 and TRBJ2-4, with TRBD1 matching over 9 bases. Germline lookup yields CDR1 LGHNA and CDR2 YNFKEQ. After removal of 0 bases from V and 8 bases from J, the junction contained 14 bases not matched to a gene. The CDR3 runs 18 residues. The CDR3: CASSQDSEGQGLSDIQYF. The CDR3, as DNA: TGTGCCAGCAGCCAAGATAGTGAGGGACAGGGACTATCAGACATTCAGTACTTC.

The chain combines TRBV5-1 with TRBJ2-7; 8 bases agree with TRBD1. The ends lost 3 bases at V and 0 bases at J; junction bases unmatched: 17. Germline V gene lookup returns CDR1 SGHRS and CDR2 YFSETQ. CDR3 length: 19 amino acids. The CDR3 sequence is CASSSPGTGSYRSSYEQYF. The CDR3 nucleotides read TGCGCCAGCAGCTCCCCCGGGACAGGTTCTTATAGGAGCTCCTACGAGCAGTACTTC.

This chain connects TRBV5-6 to TRBJ2-7; possible D gene TRBD2, 6 bases. Trimming pared 4 bases from V and 5 bases from J, leaving 22 bases between. This CDR3 contains 16 residues. The germline gives CDR1 SGHDT, CDR2 YYEEEE. The CDR3 DNA reads as TGTGCCAGCAGCATGCGGGGTTTCGGGAGTAGGGACGAGCAGTACTTC. It encodes CASSMRGFGSRDEQYF.

V and J are TRBV11-2 and TRBJ1-4; maybe TRBD1 (6 bases). CDR3 size: 15 residues. Trimming pared 4 bases from V and 2 bases from J, leaving 11 bases between. Germline CDR1 SGHAT, CDR2 FQNNGV. In DNA form, the CDR3 reads TGTGCCAGCAGCTCGTACAGGGCCACTAATGAAAAACTGTTTTTT. This codes for CASSSYRATNEKLFF. The whole variable domain, remainder taken from reference TRBV11-2 and TRBJ1-4, is EAGVAQSPRYKIIEKRQSVAFWCNPISGHATLYWYQQILGQGPKLLIQFQNNGVVDDSQLPKDRFSAERLKGVDSTLKIQPAKLEDSAVYLCASSSYRATNEKLFFGSGTQLSVL.

This sequence joins TRBV19 and TRBJ2-1; 8 bases agree with TRBD2. V trimming: 3 bases; J trimming: 3 bases; junction bases outside the gene matches: 4. CDR3 length: 15 residues. Germline-derived CDR1 and CDR2 are LNHDA and SQIVND (reference sequence). The CDR3, as DNA: TGTGCCAGTAGTATCCTAGCGGGCCGCTACAATGAGCAGTTCTTC. It translates to CASSILAGRYNEQFF.

The chain is built from TRBV25-1 and TRBJ2-7; 9 bases map to TRBD1. In germline, CDR1 is MGHDK, CDR2 SYGVNS. CDR3 length: 14 residues. With V trimmed by 6 bases and J by 7 bases, 10 bases remained unmatched. This CDR3 reads CASSRQGVTGEQYF. The CDR3 bases are TGTGCCAGCAGCCGACAGGGGGTGACGGGGGAGCAGTACTTC.

The chain recombines TRBV5-1 with TRBJ2-7; D not resolved. Germline V CDR1 and CDR2: SGHRS, YFSETQ. The CDR3 sequence is 15 residues long. Trimming removed 4 bases at V and 0 bases at J, with 14 bases between. CDR3 sequence: CASSPERASSYEQYF. For the CDR3, the DNA is TGCGCCAGCAGCCCGGAAAGGGCTAGCTCCTACGAGCAGTACTTC.

This chain connects TRBV27 to TRBJ2-1; 10 nucleotides align to TRBD1. There are 15 residues in the CDR3. The germline V gene encodes CDR1 MNHEY and CDR2 SMNVEV (reference sequence). After removal of 2 bases from V and 7 bases from J, the junction contained 5 bases not matched to a gene. CDR3 region: CASSLRDRGRNEQFF. The DNA for the CDR3 is TGTGCCAGCAGTTTACGGGACAGGGGAAGGAATGAGCAGTTCTTC.

The rearrangement links TRBV7-8 to TRBJ2-7; the match to TRBD1 covers 11 bases. Trimming removed 6 bases from V and 7 bases from J; junction bases left unmatched: 8. The CDR3 loop spans 14 amino acids. Germline loops: CDR1 SGHVS, CDR2 FQNEAQ. CDR3 loop: CASRTTGQGGEQYF. The DNA for the CDR3 is TGTGCCAGCAGGACTACGGGACAGGGGGGAGAGCAGTACTTC.

This clone was counted once. This chain links TRBV30 with TRBJ2-5; D is unclear. The germline V gene encodes CDR1 GTSNPN and CDR2 SVGIG (reference sequence). Trimming removed 6 bases from V and 1 base from J, with 12 bases in between. This CDR3 comprises 13 residues. The CDR3 is CACISWTQETQYF. The CDR3 DNA follows: TGTGCCTGTATTTCCTGGACCCAAGAGACCCAGTACTTC.

The rearrangement links TRBV9 to TRBJ1-4; D gene unclear. Germline CDR1 is SGDLS and CDR2 is YYNGEE. V was clipped by 3 bases and J by 8 bases, with 8 bases between them. This CDR3 region has 12 residues. CDR3 nucleotides: TGTGCCAGCAGCGCTCTGGGAGAAAAACTGTTTTTT. Translation gives CASSALGEKLFF.

The V gene is TRBV5-4, the J gene TRBJ2-7, with 7 bases aligning to TRBD2. CDR1 SGHNT and CDR2 YYREEE come from the germline V gene (reference sequence). CDR3 length: 13 amino acids. Trimming took 4 bases from V and 6 from J; bases not matched to a gene: 7. The CDR3 DNA reads as TGTGCCAGCAGCGACGGACTAGTGGGCGAGCAGTACTTC. It yields the protein CASSDGLVGEQYF.

CDR3 DNA sequence: TGTGCCAGCACCTCTACGGGGGGTGCCGATCAGCCCCAGCATTTT. This codes for CASTSTGGADQPQHF. V and J are TRBV28 and TRBJ1-5; D is possibly TRBD1 (5 bases). Germline V gene lookup returns CDR1 MDHEN and CDR2 SYDVKM. This CDR3 spans 15 amino acids. V was pared by 7 bases and J by 5 bases, with 18 bases between.